The 16 T cell receptor beta chains below were found in one sample sequenced in a study of blood T cell repertoires in COVID-19. Clones were sequenced by immunoSEQ multiplex PCR, and TCRdb holds only the in-frame ones, with some missing. The sample comprises fewer than 80,000 clones, 80% of which are singletons, and 9% to 10% rests with the top ten. Sequences were obtained from peripheral blood. These receptors originate from a human donor in a cohort sampled during active COVID-19.

The V gene is TRBV5-5, the J gene TRBJ1-2, with D possibly being TRBD1 (5 bases). Deletions cut 3 bases from V and 7 bases from J, with 13 bases between. In germline, CDR1 is SGHKS, CDR2 YYEKEE (reference sequence). This CDR3 region has 13 residues. The CDR3 here is CASSWDWVGGYTF. In DNA form, the CDR3 reads TGTGCCAGCAGCTGGGACTGGGTTGGTGGCTACACCTTC.

This clone occurred a few times. V is TRBV5-1 and J is TRBJ2-7; 13 bases fit TRBD2. Trimming at V came to 4 bases and at J to 6 bases, leaving 7 bases not matched to a gene. Germline V gives CDR1 SGHRS, CDR2 YFSETQ. This CDR3 has 15 amino acids. The CDR3 coding sequence is TGCGCCAGCAGCCAACCGGGACTAGCGGGAATCGAGCAGTACTTC. This sequence encodes CASSQPGLAGIEQYF.

The chain carries TRBV28 and TRBJ1-5, with D possibly TRBD1 on 5 matching bases. The V end was cut by 7 bases, the J end by 2 bases, with 12 bases between. This CDR3 comprises 14 residues. The V gene's germline CDR1 is MDHEN and CDR2 SYDVKM. Here the CDR3 reads CASTPGGGNQPQHF. Here the CDR3 DNA reads TGTGCCAGCACCCCCGGAGGGGGCAATCAGCCCCAGCATTTT.

The CDR3 DNA sequence: TGTGCCTGGGCCCGGGACACTTACAATGAGCAGTTCTTC. It translates to CAWARDTYNEQFF. The rearrangement links TRBV30 to TRBJ2-1, with D perhaps matching TRBD1 (6 bases). The V gene's germline CDR1 is GTSNPN and CDR2 SVGIG (reference sequence). V was pared by 5 bases and J by 4 bases, with 12 bases between. The CDR3 loop spans 13 amino acids.

This chain links TRBV5-5 with TRBJ1-2; 8 bases are a match to TRBD1. J lost 4 bases, V lost 2 bases, and 4 bases had no gene match. Germline loops: CDR1 SGHKS, CDR2 YYEKEE (reference sequence). The CDR3 spans 14 residues. The CDR3 nucleotides are TGTGCCAGCAGCTTAGGGGACAGGCCCTATGGCTACACCTTC. Amino acids: CASSLGDRPYGYTF.

For the CDR3, the DNA is TGTGCCAGCAGCTTAGATTCTACCACTGAAGCTTTCTTT. This translates into CASSLDSTTEAFF. This chain uses TRBV7-9 with TRBJ1-1; D ambiguous. The length of the CDR3 is 13 residues. Trimming pared 1 base from V and 4 bases from J, leaving 7 bases between. Germline CDR1 is SEHNR and CDR2 is FQNEAQ (reference sequence). Variable domain in full (rest from reference TRBV7-9 and TRBJ1-1): DTGVSQNPRHKITKRGQNVTFRCDPISEHNRLYWYRQTLGQGPEFLTYFQNEAQLEKSRLLSDRFSAERPKGSFSTLEIQRTEQGDSAMYLCASSLDSTTEAFFGQGTRLTVV.

The V and J genes are TRBV6-2 or TRBV6-3 and TRBJ2-7, with D maybe TRBD1 (5 bases). The V and J ends lost 0 bases and 1 base respectively, with 16 bases between them. CDR1 and CDR2 from the germline V gene are MNHEY and SVGEGT. CDR3 length: 17 amino acids. The CDR3 sequence is CASSYSYTAQESYEQYF. CDR3 nucleotides: TGTGCCAGCAGTTACTCGTATACGGCACAGGAGTCCTACGAGCAGTACTTC.

The chain carries TRBV4-1 and TRBJ2-5; 12 nucleotides agree with TRBD2. The CDR3 loop spans 17 amino acids. J lost 1 base, V lost 1 base, and 4 bases had no gene match. Germline CDR1 reads MGHRA; CDR2 reads YSYEKL. The DNA of the CDR3 is TGCGCCAGCAGCCAAGCGGCTAGCGGGAGGGTCCAAGAGACCCAGTACTTC. It codes for CASSQAASGRVQETQYF.

V usage is TRBV11-3 and J usage is TRBJ2-7; maybe TRBD1 (6 bases). Germline V gene sequence: CDR1 SGHNT, CDR2 YENEEA. The CDR3 loop spans 15 amino acids. The V end was cut by 1 base, the J end by 5 bases, with 15 bases between. CDR3 coding DNA: TGTGCCAGCAGCTTAGGAGGACAGCCAGGCGACGAGCAGTACTTC. Encoded protein: CASSLGGQPGDEQYF.

This chain joins TRBV20-1 and TRBJ1-6; D remains unclear. Trimming took off 6 bases at V and 11 bases at J, with 8 bases between the two ends. The CDR3 runs 10 residues. Germline CDR1 reads DFQATT; CDR2 reads SNEGSKA (reference sequence). The CDR3 DNA is TGCAGTGCCGAACAACCACCCCTCCACTTT. It encodes CSAEQPPLHF.

The chain has TRBV14 and TRBJ1-2; the D gene is possibly TRBD1 (5 bases). V lost 4 bases to trimming and J lost 1 base, with 13 bases between them. CDR1 and CDR2 from the germline V gene are SGHDN and FVKESK. The CDR3 runs 15 residues. This CDR3 reads CASSRLGRINYGYTF. The CDR3 DNA is TGTGCCAGCAGCCGCCTGGGGCGGATTAACTATGGCTACACCTTC.

The rearrangement links TRBV11-2 to TRBJ2-7; TRBD1 aligns across 10 bases. Germline CDR1 is SGHAT and CDR2 is FQNNGV. This CDR3 comprises 15 residues. The V and J ends lost 5 bases and 2 bases, in that order; junction bases with no gene match: 6. The CDR3 nucleotides read TGTGCCAGCAGCGGCCGGGACAGGGGTACCTACGAGCAGTACTTC. Translating it yields CASSGRDRGTYEQYF.

The chain links TRBV5-1 to TRBJ2-1, with 10 bases lining up with TRBD1. CDR3 length: 15 amino acids. Germline-derived CDR1 and CDR2 are SGHRS and YFSETQ. J gave up 6 bases and V 0 bases, and 3 bases lay outside the gene matches. The chain's CDR3 is CASSLAGQGTNEQFF. DNA for the CDR3: TGCGCCAGCAGCTTGGCGGGACAGGGGACCAATGAGCAGTTCTTC.

This chain uses TRBV18 with TRBJ2-6, with 8 bases lining up with TRBD1. This CDR3 spans 16 amino acids. Trimming took 3 bases from V and 9 from J; bases not matched to a gene: 10. Germline V gene data show CDR1 as KGHSH and CDR2 as LQKENI. The CDR3, as DNA: TGTGCCAGCTCACCTCGGACAGGGTGGAAGGTCAACGTCCTGACTTTC. This codes for CASSPRTGWKVNVLTF.

The rearrangement links TRBV6-5 to TRBJ1-1; 8 nucleotides line up with TRBD1. With V trimmed by 7 bases and J by 6 bases, 7 bases remained unmatched. Germline V gene lookup returns CDR1 MNHEY and CDR2 SVGAGI. The CDR3 extends over 13 amino acids. CDR3 DNA sequence: TGTGCCAGCACCCGACAGGGGAGGGCTGAAGCTTTCTTT. Residues: CASTRQGRAEAFF.

The rearrangement uses TRBV28 and TRBJ1-6; 7 nucleotides agree with TRBD1. Unmatched junction bases numbered 3, after V lost 2 bases and J lost 8 bases. CDR1 is MDHEN, CDR2 SYDVKM, per germline. This CDR3 is 14 amino acids long. The CDR3 sequence is CASSLDRADSPLHF. As DNA, the CDR3 is TGTGCCAGCAGTTTAGACAGGGCAGATTCACCCCTCCACTTT.